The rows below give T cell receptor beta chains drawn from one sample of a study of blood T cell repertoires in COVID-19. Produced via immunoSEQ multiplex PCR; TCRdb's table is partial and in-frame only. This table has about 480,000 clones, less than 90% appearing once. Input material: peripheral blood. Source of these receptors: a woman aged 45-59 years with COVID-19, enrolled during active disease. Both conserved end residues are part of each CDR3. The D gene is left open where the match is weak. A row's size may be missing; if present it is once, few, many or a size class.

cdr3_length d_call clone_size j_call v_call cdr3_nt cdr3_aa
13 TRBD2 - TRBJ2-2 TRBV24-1 TGTGCCACCAGTGACGGGGGGACCGGGGAGCTGTTTTTT CATSDGGTGELFF
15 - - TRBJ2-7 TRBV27 TGTGCCAGCGGTACCAGTCGGGATAACATGTACGAGCAGTACTTC CASGTSRDNMYEQYF
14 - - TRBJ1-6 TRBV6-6 TGTGCCAGCAGTTACTCTAGAGGAGACTCACCCCTCCACTTT CASSYSRGDSPLHF
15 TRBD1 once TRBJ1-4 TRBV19 TGTGCCAGTAAAGTGGGGGACAGGGGGCGTGAAAAACTGTTTTTT CASKVGDRGREKLFF
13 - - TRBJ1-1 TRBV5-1 TGCGCCAGCAGACCCTTGGAGGGTGATAAAGCTTTCTTT CASRPLEGDKAFF
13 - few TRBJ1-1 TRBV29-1 TGCAGCTGCCGCCCCGCAGTGGAGAGTGAAGCTTTCTTT CSCRPAVESEAFF
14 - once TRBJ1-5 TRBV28 TGTGCCAGCATCGCCTTGTCGGGGTTTCAGCCCCAGCATTTT CASIALSGFQPQHF
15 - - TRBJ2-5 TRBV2 TGTGCCAGCGGGAACTTGAGGGGGTACCAAGAGACCCAGTACTTC CASGNLRGYQETQYF
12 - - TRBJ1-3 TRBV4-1 TGCGCCAGCAGCCACCTCGGAAACACCATATATTTT CASSHLGNTIYF
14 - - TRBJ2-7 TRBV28 TGTGCCAGCAGGCGAGGGGACATCTCCTACGAGCAGTACTTC CASRRGDISYEQYF
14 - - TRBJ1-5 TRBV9 TGTGCCAGCAGCGTAGGACTGAGCAATCAGCCCCAGCATTTT CASSVGLSNQPQHF
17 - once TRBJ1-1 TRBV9 TGTGCCAGCAGCGTAGAACCTGGGCAGGTCCCGAACACTGAAGCTTTCTTT CASSVEPGQVPNTEAFF
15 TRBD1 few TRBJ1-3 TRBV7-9 TGTGCCAGCAGCTCGGGACAGGGGCCTGGAAACACCATATATTTT CASSSGQGPGNTIYF
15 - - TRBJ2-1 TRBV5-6 TGTGCCAGCAGCTTGACGGGTAGCTCCTACAATGAGCAGTTCTTC CASSLTGSSYNEQFF
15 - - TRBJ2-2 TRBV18 TGTGCCAGCTCACCACCGAATACTCCTGACGGGGAGCTGTTTTTT CASSPPNTPDGELFF
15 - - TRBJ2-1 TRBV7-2 TGTGCCAGCAGCTTAGCGGGGGGGCCCTACAATGAGCAGTTCTTC CASSLAGGPYNEQFF
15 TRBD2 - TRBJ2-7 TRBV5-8 TGTGCCAGCACCTCACGGACGGGGGGGACCTACGAGCAGTACTTC CASTSRTGGTYEQYF
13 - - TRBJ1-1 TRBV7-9 TGTGCCAGCAGCGTGACAGGAAACACTGAAGCTTTCTTT CASSVTGNTEAFF
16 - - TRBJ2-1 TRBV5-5 TGTGCCAGCAGCAGCTACAGGAAGGGCGCCTACAATGAGCAGTTCTTC CASSSYRKGAYNEQFF
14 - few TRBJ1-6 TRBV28 TGTGCCAGCAGTCCCATGAGGTTCGAATCACCCCTCCACTTT CASSPMRFESPLHF
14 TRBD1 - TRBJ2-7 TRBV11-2 TGTGCCAGCAGCTTAGACACAGGGGACTACGAGCAGTACTTC CASSLDTGDYEQYF
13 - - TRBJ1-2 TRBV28 TGTGCCAGCACCCTGCTCGGGGGTAGTGGCTACACCTTC CASTLLGGSGYTF
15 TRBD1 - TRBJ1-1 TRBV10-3 TGTGCCATCAGTGGGACAGGGGGTGGGAGAACTGAAGCTTTCTTT CAISGTGGGRTEAFF
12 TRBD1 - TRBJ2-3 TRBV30 TGTGCCTGGGACAGGGGAAGAGATACGCAGTATTTT CAWDRGRDTQYF
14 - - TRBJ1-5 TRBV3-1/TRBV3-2 TGTGCCAGCAGCCAAGGGCAGGGAATCAGCCCCCAGCATTTT CASSQGQGISPQHF
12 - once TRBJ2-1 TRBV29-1 TGCAGCGTTCAGGGGACCTACAATGAGCAGTTCTTC CSVQGTYNEQFF
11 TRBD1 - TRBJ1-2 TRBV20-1 TGCAGTGCTTTGGGACAGCGCGGCTACACCTTC CSALGQRGYTF
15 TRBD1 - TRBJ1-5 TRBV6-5 TGTGCCAGCAGCCTGAACAGGGGATTAAATCAGCCCCAGCATTTT CASSLNRGLNQPQHF
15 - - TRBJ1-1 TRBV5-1 TGCGCCAGCAGCTTGGGCGGGGGAGGATACACTGAAGCTTTCTTT CASSLGGGGYTEAFF
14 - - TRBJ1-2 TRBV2 TGTGCCAGCAGTGGCCAACGGGGAACGCCAGGCTACACCTTC CASSGQRGTPGYTF
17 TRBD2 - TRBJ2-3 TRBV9 TGTGCCAGCAGCGCGCTTTGGACTAGCGGGGGTACAGATACGCAGTATTTT CASSALWTSGGTDTQYF
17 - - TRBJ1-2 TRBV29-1 TGCAGCGTTGCCCGACAGAACCACGAGCCTTTTAACTATGGCTACACCTTC CSVARQNHEPFNYGYTF
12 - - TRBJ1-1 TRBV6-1 TGTGCCAGCGAGGGGGTGAACACTGAAGCTTTCTTT CASEGVNTEAFF
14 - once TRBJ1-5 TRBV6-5 TGTGCCAGCAGCCCGGACAGTGGCAATCAGCCCCAGCATTTT CASSPDSGNQPQHF
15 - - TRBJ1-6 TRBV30 TGTGCCTGGAGAAACGGGTTGGCCTATAATTCACCCCTCCACTTT CAWRNGLAYNSPLHF
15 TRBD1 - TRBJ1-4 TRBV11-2 TGTGCCAGCAGACAAAGGGGACAGCCCCTCGAAAAACTGTTTTTT CASRQRGQPLEKLFF
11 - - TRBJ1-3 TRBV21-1 TGTGCCAGCAGCAATCCTTGCACCATATATTTT CASSNPCTIYF
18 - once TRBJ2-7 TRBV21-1 TGTGCCAGCAGCAAAGCTTCGGGAGGGTTCGGGGTTGGGGACGAGCAGTACTTC CASSKASGGFGVGDEQYF
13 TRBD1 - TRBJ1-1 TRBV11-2 TGTGCCAGCAGGCGACAGGGACACACTGAAGCTTTCTTT CASRRQGHTEAFF
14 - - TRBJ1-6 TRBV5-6 TGTGCCAGCAGCTTGAACCCTTCGGGTTCACCCCTCCACTTT CASSLNPSGSPLHF
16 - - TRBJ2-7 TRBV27 TGTGCCAGCAGTTTATCGAACAGGGGGGGTTCCTACGAGCAGTACTTC CASSLSNRGGSYEQYF
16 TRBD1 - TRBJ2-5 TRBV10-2 TGCGCCAGCGGGGGGCTCCGGGACAGGGAACAAGAGACCCAGTACTTC CASGGLRDREQETQYF
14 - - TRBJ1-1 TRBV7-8 TGTGCCAGCAGCCCATTCCGGGGAGAAGAGGTAGCTTTCTTT CASSPFRGEEVAFF
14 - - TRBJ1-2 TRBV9 TGTGCCAGCAGCCCAACCGGGAACCCCTATGGCTACACCTTC CASSPTGNPYGYTF
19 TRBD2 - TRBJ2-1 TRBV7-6 TGTGCCAGCAGCCCCAACCCTGGACTAGCGGGGGGGCAGTGGAATGAGCAGTTCTTC CASSPNPGLAGGQWNEQFF
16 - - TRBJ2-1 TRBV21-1 TGTGCCAGCAGCCACCACCCTGTAGCGGGACCTAATGAGCAGTTCTTC CASSHHPVAGPNEQFF
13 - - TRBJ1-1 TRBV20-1 TGCAGTGCTAGTAAGGGAGCGAACACTGAAGCTTTCTTT CSASKGANTEAFF
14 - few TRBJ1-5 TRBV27 TGTGCCAGCAGTTTCAACAGGGAGAATCAGCCCCAGCATTTT CASSFNRENQPQHF